Listed below are T cell receptor beta chains from one sample, sequenced in a study of regulatory T cells in long-lasting Graves disease. TCRdb re-derived calls from the multiplex PCR reads in MiXCR, one entry per CDR3 protein. Of about 660,000 distinct CDR3 sequences listed, 30% are singletons. The sequenced sample was peripheral blood mononuclear cells (PBMCs), obtained when the disease was refractory, from a patient treated with antithyroid drugs. The receptors derive from a female donor with Graves disease. Each CDR3 is given with its conserved first and last residue. D genes are given only for firm matches. Size values are once, few and many counts, or a class for expanded clones, and some rows have none.

j_call v_call clone_size d_call cdr3_nt cdr3_aa
TRBJ1-3 TRBV20-1 many - TGCAGTGCTCCCCAGGACAGCTCTGGAAACACCATATATTTT CSAPQDSSGNTIYF
TRBJ2-1 TRBV6-1 once - TGTGCCAGCAACACAGTTTTAATCGATGAGCAGTTCTTC CASNTVLIDEQFF
TRBJ2-3 TRBV27 - - TGTGCCAGCAGTCCTACTTGGACCATATATGGGGATACGCAGTATTTT CASSPTWTIYGDTQYF
TRBJ1-3 TRBV12-3/TRBV12-4 - - TGTGCCAGCAGACTCGAAACGGGTGGAAACACCATATATTTT CASRLETGGNTIYF
TRBJ2-5 TRBV6-2/TRBV6-3 many - TGTGCCAGCAGTTACTCTGCGGGCATACAAGAGACCCAGTACTTC CASSYSAGIQETQYF
TRBJ2-5 TRBV3-1 - - TGTGCCAGCAGCCATGTCTTAGAGACCCAGTACTTC CASSHVLETQYF
TRBJ1-1 TRBV2 few TRBD1 TGTGCCAGCAGACTTGACAGGGGGCTGGAGACTGAAGCTTTCTTT CASRLDRGLETEAFF
TRBJ1-2 TRBV28 many - TGTGCCAGCAGTTTGGTACAGGGCTATGGCTACACCTTC CASSLVQGYGYTF
TRBJ2-2 TRBV6-1 - TRBD2 TGTGCCAGCTACGAATCAGCGGGAGAAAACACCGGGGAGCTGTTTTTT CASYESAGENTGELFF
TRBJ2-1 TRBV2 - TRBD2 TGTGCCAGCAGTCAACTAGCGGGAGGGACTGAGCAGTTCTTC CASSQLAGGTEQFF